These 10 T cell receptor beta chains originate from one sample sequenced in a study of T cells after somatic rescue of genetic block. Sequencing was performed with immunoSEQ multiplex PCR; in TCRdb, only in-frame clones are kept and a portion is missing. The sample lists approximately 110,000 clones; under 95% were seen once. Specimen: peripheral blood mononuclear cells (PBMCs). Receptors were obtained from a woman aged 18-29 years.

The V call is TRBV7-9, the J call TRBJ2-7; D is uncertain. This CDR3 region has 14 residues. The ends were cut back, 0 bases at V and 2 bases at J, with 8 bases in the middle. The germline gives CDR1 SEHNR, CDR2 FQNEAQ (reference sequence). The DNA for the CDR3 is TGTGCCAGCAGCTTAGCGCCAGACACCTACGAGCAGTACTTC. Translating it yields CASSLAPDTYEQYF.

The V gene is TRBV6-1, the J gene TRBJ1-4, with 11 bases lining up with TRBD1. CDR1 MNHNS and CDR2 SASEGT come from the germline V gene. The CDR3 consists of 14 residues. With 7 bases clipped from V and 6 bases from J, the junction kept 4 bases outside the gene matches. CDR3 loop: CASNLGQGDEKLFF. The CDR3 DNA sequence: TGTGCCAGCAACTTGGGACAGGGGGATGAAAAACTGTTTTTT.

The chain uses TRBV7-9 and TRBJ2-7; 8 nucleotides agree with TRBD1. The CDR3 totals 14 residues. Germline CDR1 is SEHNR and CDR2 is FQNEAQ (reference sequence). V shed 5 bases and J 3 bases; nucleotides not matched to a gene: 6. CDR3 amino acids: CASSHGQGDYEQYF. CDR3 sequence (DNA): TGTGCCAGCAGCCATGGACAGGGCGACTACGAGCAGTACTTC. Full variable domain (rest looked up from reference TRBV7-9 and TRBJ2-7): DTGVSQNPRHKITKRGQNVTFRCDPISEHNRLYWYRQTLGQGPEFLTYFQNEAQLEKSRLLSDRFSAERPKGSFSTLEIQRTEQGDSAMYLCASSHGQGDYEQYFGPGTRLTVT.

The chain employs TRBV30 and TRBJ2-1; D gene ambiguous. Germline V gives CDR1 GTSNPN, CDR2 SVGIG (reference sequence). The length of the CDR3 is 13 residues. V was clipped by 0 bases and J by 6 bases, with 9 bases between them. CDR3 region: CAWSVRILNEQFF. CDR3 sequence (DNA): TGTGCCTGGAGTGTACGGATCCTCAATGAGCAGTTCTTC.

The chain couples TRBV9 to TRBJ2-2, with TRBD1 identical over 8 bases. The CDR3 runs 19 residues. CDR1 and CDR2 (germline): SGDLS, YYNGEE. Unmatched junction bases numbered 15, after V lost 4 bases and J lost 1 base. CDR3 amino acids: CASSPRTGSLKENTGELFF. DNA for the CDR3: TGTGCCAGCAGCCCGCGGACAGGGTCCCTAAAGGAGAACACCGGGGAGCTGTTTTTT.

This chain links TRBV6-5 with TRBJ1-2, with no clear D. This CDR3 contains 16 residues. The germline V gene encodes CDR1 MNHEY and CDR2 SVGAGI. V was shortened by 1 base and J by 4 bases, with 16 bases between the two germline ends. The CDR3 loop is CASSYFLGRAFYGYTF. CDR3 in DNA: TGTGCCAGCAGTTACTTTCTTGGCCGCGCCTTCTATGGCTACACCTTC.

The chain combines TRBV2 with TRBJ1-4; D is possibly TRBD1 (6 bases). The CDR3 extends over 13 amino acids. CDR1 SNHLY and CDR2 FYNNEI come from the germline V gene. Trimming shortened V by 6 bases and J by 11 bases, and 16 bases separated the two germline ends. The chain's CDR3 is CASRTTGTRKLFF. As DNA, the CDR3 is TGTGCCAGCAGAACTACAGGGACACGGAAACTGTTTTTT.

The CDR3 DNA is TGCGCCAGCAGCCCAGAGGGCCGTGGGGAGGAGACCCAGTACTTC. Protein sequence: CASSPEGRGEETQYF. The V and J genes are TRBV4-3 and TRBJ2-5, with a possible D match to TRBD2 (5 bases). The CDR3 loop spans 15 amino acids. V shed 4 bases and J shed 5 bases, with 17 bases lying between them. The V gene's germline CDR1 is LGHNA and CDR2 YSLEER.

This clone came up a few times. V and J are TRBV5-4 and TRBJ1-2; 8 bases match TRBD1. This CDR3 is 14 amino acids long. Germline V CDR1 and CDR2: SGHNT, YYREEE (reference sequence). Trimming at V came to 2 bases and at J to 5 bases, leaving 5 bases not matched to a gene. CDR3 residues: CASSFQGAVYGYTF. In nucleotides, the CDR3 is TGTGCCAGCAGCTTTCAGGGGGCAGTATATGGCTACACCTTC.

A few counts support this clone. The chain is built from TRBV15 and TRBJ2-1; the D call may be TRBD1 or TRBD2 (5 bases each). Germline assignment: CDR1 LNHNV and CDR2 YYDKDF (reference sequence). Trimming left V 0 bases short and J 7 bases short, with 10 bases between. This CDR3 comprises 14 residues. The CDR3 region is CATSRDVEGNEQFF. In DNA, the CDR3 is TGTGCCACCAGCAGAGACGTCGAGGGGAATGAGCAGTTCTTC.